Described below is a single T cell receptor beta chain sequence and its context. These data are taken from a study of control samples from healthy donors and cancer patients. Data came from immunoSEQ multiplex PCR; TCRdb stores just in-frame clones and leaves some out. The data hold roughly 120,000 clones, with about 95% observed a single time. The length of the CDR3 is 17 residues. The germline gives CDR1 MDHEN, CDR2 SYDVKM. V was clipped by 3 bases and J by 6 bases, with 20 bases between them. This sequence was found in a young man in good health. The rearrangement joins TRBV28 to TRBJ2-2, with D possibly called TRBD1 or TRBD2 (5 bases each). Sequenced sample: blood. DNA of the CDR3: TGTGCCAGCAGTTTGTTTGGGGGTCAGTCCCGGCCCGGGGAGCTGTTTTTT. This encodes CASSLFGGQSRPGELFF.